The clone carrying this T cell receptor (beta chain) was seen more than once but under ten times. Its target is not known. This sample was included in a study of CD8 T cells in ankylosing spondylitis. Study-level findings and limits: Characteristic of ankylosing spondylitis blood, it appeared, was a TCR beta motif comprising several highly homologous variants. In reactive arthritis synovial fluid and blood, some motif variants had been reported before. The study looked at matched synovial fluid samples from ankylosing spondylitis patients. Disease-linked clones were reported to be significantly enriched there. Clones linked to disease, bearing a CD8+ phenotype, were relatively rare in peripheral blood.

The germline CDR1 and CDR2 sequences are MDHEN and SYDVKM. Trimming left V 1 base short and J 10 bases short, with 19 bases between. There are 16 residues in the CDR3. Researchers built TCR beta libraries using quantitative 5'-RACE with molecular barcodes. TCRdb independently ran MiXCR on the 5' RACE reads; one entry per CDR3 protein. This sample has about 390,000 distinct CDR3 sequences, with around 22% found just once. The sample was blood, either unsorted or a sorted T cell fraction (not recorded which). The clonotype originates from a male donor with ankylosing spondylitis. The rearrangement uses TRBV28 and TRBJ1-4; D unclear. The CDR3 DNA reads TGTGCCAGCAGTTTATCTCTGACGCTGCCTGAAGGAAAACTGTTTTTT. It encodes CASSLSLTLPEGKLFF.